Listed here are 8 T cell receptor beta chains from one sample, sequenced in a study of cytomegalovirus exposure and HLA in healthy donors. The primer mix had 60 Vbeta and 13 Jbeta primers. The assay was immunoSEQ multiplex PCR, and TCRdb's table has in-frame clones only and misses some. The listing records tens of thousands of clones. The sequenced sample consisted of PBMCs. The receptor source for this set is a man aged 25-45 years in good health and CMV-seronegative.

The chain recombines TRBV11-3 with TRBJ2-7, with 8 bases that match TRBD2. Germline V gene sequence: CDR1 SGHNT, CDR2 YENEEA. The CDR3 covers 15 residues. The trim removed 1 base at V and 2 bases at J, leaving 4 bases unmatched. CDR3 protein: CASSLGTGLAYEQYF. CDR3 sequence (DNA): TGTGCCAGCAGCTTAGGGACGGGACTAGCCTACGAGCAGTACTTC.

The chain recombines TRBV2 with TRBJ1-4; 9 positions match TRBD1. The CDR3 has 15 residues. The J segment lost 8 bases and the V segment lost 7 bases, leaving 11 bases of the junction unmatched. CDR1 and CDR2 from the germline V gene are SNHLY and FYNNEI. CDR3 DNA sequence: TGTGCCAGCACCCTGGGACAGGGAAGTGGCGAAAAACTGTTTTTT. Translating gives CASTLGQGSGEKLFF.

V gene TRBV27 combines with J gene TRBJ2-5, with D perhaps TRBD1 (5 bases). Germline V CDR1 and CDR2: MNHEY, SMNVEV (reference sequence). The V gene lost 7 bases and the J gene lost 7 bases, with 16 bases spanning the gap. This CDR3 has 13 amino acids. Written as DNA, the CDR3 is TGTGCCAGCACTGACAGACCCTTGGGGACCCAGTACTTC. Protein product: CASTDRPLGTQYF.

This chain joins TRBV19 and TRBJ2-5, with D perhaps TRBD1 (6 bases). There are 14 residues in the CDR3. Germline CDR1 LNHDA, CDR2 SQIVND (reference sequence). V lost 3 bases and J 4 bases, leaving 12 bases between the germline ends. The CDR3 DNA follows: TGTGCCAGTAGTATTGGGGGCCTATCAGAGACCCAGTACTTC. This encodes CASSIGGLSETQYF. Combining the CDR3 with reference TRBV19 and TRBJ2-5 gives the whole variable domain DGGITQSPKYLFRKEGQNVTLSCEQNLNHDAMYWYRQDPGQGLRLIYYSQIVNDFQKGDIAEGYSVSREKKESFPLTVTSAQKNPTAFYLCASSIGGLSETQYFGPGTRLLVL.

The chain joins TRBV7-6 to TRBJ1-2; D is possibly TRBD1 (5 bases). Trimming pared 5 bases from V and 6 bases from J, leaving 13 bases between. This CDR3 comprises 13 residues. CDR1 and CDR2 (germline): SGHVS, FNYEAQ. In DNA form, the CDR3 reads TGTGCCAGCAGCCTAGGGGCGGACAATGGCTACACCTTC. Protein sequence: CASSLGADNGYTF.

The chain combines TRBV29-1 with TRBJ2-7; D unclear. Germline loops: CDR1 SQVTM, CDR2 ANQGSEA. V was cut by 4 bases and J by 1 base, with 8 bases left in between. CDR3 length equals 12 residues. The CDR3 nucleotides read TGCAGCGTTGTTGAGTTTTCCTACGAGCAGTACTTC. This translates into CSVVEFSYEQYF.

The chain links TRBV29-1 to TRBJ2-1; 9 bases agree with TRBD2. With V trimmed by 6 bases and J by 4 bases, 4 bases remained unmatched. Germline V gene sequence: CDR1 SQVTM, CDR2 ANQGSEA. The CDR3 is 13 amino acids. In DNA form, the CDR3 reads TGCAGCGTGCTAGCGGGAACTTACAATGAGCAGTTCTTC. The encoded protein is CSVLAGTYNEQFF.

V and J are TRBV19 and TRBJ2-5; the match to TRBD1 covers 7 bases. CDR3 size: 15 residues. Trimming cost V 5 bases and J 5 bases; bases outside gene matches: 11. The V gene's germline CDR1 is LNHDA and CDR2 SQIVND (reference sequence). The CDR3 DNA reads as TGTGCCAGTAGTCCCCTCGTAGGGGGCGAGGAGACCCAGTACTTC. Its protein product is CASSPLVGGEETQYF.